The T cell receptor (beta chain) under discussion was sequenced for a study of beta chain features in type 1 diabetes. On the study more broadly: All of the samples together had approximately 100,000,000 sorted cells examined.

There are many counts of this clone. Its antigen remains unidentified. Findings and limits, study-wide: Insertion counts at VDJ junctions were lower in type 1 diabetes patients, who also showed more deletions there. The analysis here could not establish whether HLA type shapes TCRB rearrangement.

Expressed TCRB transcripts were sequenced because the isolated RNA had all been reverse transcribed beforehand. Using immunoSEQ multiplex PCR, the repertoire was profiled, and TCRdb retains in-frame clones only, with some absent. The data show hundreds of thousands of clones, 15% to 17% seen once. The CDR3 runs to 14 residues. V lost 4 bases and J lost 0, with 10 bases in between. CDR1 is SQVTM, CDR2 ANQGSEA, per germline. This chain joins TRBV29-1 and TRBJ2-4; no firm D call. This TCR came from a man aged 18 to 29 in good health. Sequencing used naive CD4+ T cells from blood. CDR3 loop: CSVGLKLAKNIQYF. The DNA for the CDR3 is TGCAGCGTTGGTCTGAAACTAGCCAAAAACATTCAGTACTTC.